This record concerns one TCR beta chain sequence. The target antigen is unknown. This CDR3 comprises 18 residues. After removal of 2 bases from V and 4 bases from J, the junction contained 13 bases not matched to a gene. These data originate in a study of post-analysis software for immune sequencing data. Study details: Relapsing-remitting, secondary progressive and progressive-relapsing courses of multiple sclerosis were included. Study-wide results and limits: The five TRBV segments detected at higher frequency in patients than in controls included TRBV5-6, TRBV5-1 and TRBV20-1.

Tagging with unique molecular identifiers was a feature of the TCR beta cDNA libraries. One entry per CDR3 protein, called by TCRdb with MiXCR from the PCR reads. The data hold fewer than 700,000 distinct CDR3 sequences, with roughly two fifths observed a single time. This chain links TRBV12-3 or TRBV12-4 with TRBJ1-2; 10 positions agree with TRBD1. The source of this sequence is a girl between 5 and 17 years old with multiple sclerosis. The sequencing input was blood. CDR3 coding DNA: TGTGCCAGCAGTTTATATGCAGGGGAGGACAGGGGGTTCTATGGCTACACCTTC. Translation gives CASSLYAGEDRGFYGYTF.